A selection of T cell receptor beta chains follows, all from one sample in a study of CD8 T cells in Susac syndrome. Via MiXCR, TCRdb re-called the immunoSEQ multiplex PCR reads, giving one row per CDR3 protein. The sample shows about 190,000 distinct CDR3 sequences, around 95% of them seen only once. Sequencing used CD4+ T cells from PBMCs. The receptors shown here come from a human donor with Susac syndrome. CDR3s include the opening cysteine and the closing phenylalanine or tryptophan. A D gene is named only where the DNA matches it firmly. Part of the rows lack a size; the others show once, few, many or a class for expanded clones.

clone_size d_call cdr3_length j_call v_call cdr3_nt cdr3_aa
. TRBD1 16 TRBJ1-3 TRBV18 TGTGCCAGCTCACCCCCCGACAGGGTCTCTGGAAACACCATATATTTT CASSPPDRVSGNTIYF
. TRBD2 15 TRBJ2-5 TRBV20-1 TGCAGTGCTGCCGGGGGGGCCTGGGGTGGAGAGACCCAGTACTTC CSAAGGAWGGETQYF
. . 15 TRBJ1-5 TRBV6-6 TGTGCCAGCTTTGGGACCCTCTTGAGAAATCAGCCCCAGCATTTT CASFGTLLRNQPQHF
. . 15 TRBJ2-5 TRBV11-1 TGTGCCAGCAGCTTAGAAATCCGAGAGTCGGAGACCCAGTACTTC CASSLEIRESETQYF
. . 14 TRBJ1-5 TRBV20-1 TGCAGTGCTAGCCCAGGGGCCGTTGAAGTAGCCCAGCATTTT CSASPGAVEVAQHF
. . 15 TRBJ2-2 TRBV20-1 TGCAGTGCTAGGCCCTCAGACGGAGGCACCGGGGAGCTGTTTTTT CSARPSDGGTGELFF
once . 14 TRBJ2-5 TRBV4-2 TGTGCCAGCAGCCAACGGCGCAGCCCAGAGACCCAGTACTTC CASSQRRSPETQYF
. . 14 TRBJ1-5 TRBV11-3 TGTGCCAGCAGCTTCGGGGGGTACAATCAGCCCCAGCATTTT CASSFGGYNQPQHF
. . 16 TRBJ2-7 TRBV14 TGTGCCAGCAGCCAAGATCAAGTCACCGTAGCCCACGAGCAGTACTTC CASSQDQVTVAHEQYF
. . 12 TRBJ2-7 TRBV18 TGTGCCAGCTCACCTCCCACCCACGAGCAGTACTTC CASSPPTHEQYF
. . 12 TRBJ2-2 TRBV27 TGTGCCAGCAGTAGGCCCACCGGGGAGCTGTTTTTT CASSRPTGELFF
. . 13 TRBJ1-2 TRBV9 TGTGCCAGCAGCGTAGCAGGATACTATGGCTACACCTTC CASSVAGYYGYTF
. . 14 TRBJ1-1 TRBV11-2 TGTGCCAGCAGCCCCTTGGGGTTGAACACTGAAGCTTTCTTT CASSPLGLNTEAFF
. . 15 TRBJ2-2 TRBV20-1 TGCAGTGCTAGAGATTTCCTCGGAAACACCGGGGAGCTGTTTTTT CSARDFLGNTGELFF
. TRBD1 15 TRBJ2-2 TRBV30 TGTGCCCGAACCCAGGGGACAGTGAACACCGGGGAGCTGTTTTTT CARTQGTVNTGELFF
. . 13 TRBJ2-1 TRBV5-1 TGCGCCAGCAGCTTCGGGACTGACAATGAGCAGTTCTTC CASSFGTDNEQFF
. . 15 TRBJ1-5 TRBV18 TGTGCCAGCTCACTCTCGGCTGGGGCAGGGCAGCCCCAGCATTTT CASSLSAGAGQPQHF
. . 14 TRBJ1-2 TRBV4-1 TGCGCCAGCAGCCAAGGGGGTGTCAGGTATGGCTACACCTTC CASSQGGVRYGYTF
. . 16 TRBJ2-3 TRBV11-2 TGTGCCAGCAGCTTAGGTCCTGCGGGGGCCGGGGATACGCAGTATTTT CASSLGPAGAGDTQYF
. TRBD1 14 TRBJ1-1 TRBV28 TGTGCCAGCAGTTTAATTGGACAGGAAAGGAGAGCTTTCTTT CASSLIGQERRAFF
. . 14 TRBJ1-5 TRBV6-6 TGTGCCAGCAATACACGGGCGGAGAGTCAGCCCCAGCATTTT CASNTRAESQPQHF
. . 15 TRBJ1-1 TRBV27 TGTGCCAGCAGTCCACCCGGGCTGGCGAGCACTGAAGCTTTCTTT CASSPPGLASTEAFF